This T cell receptor beta chain was recorded in a study of T cell repertoires in cytomegalovirus infection (dated by TCRdb to the late 2010s). Regarding the complete study: Peptide stimulations targeted recently identified HLA-C-restricted CMV epitopes, whose presentation resists viral immunomodulation, together with well-studied HLA-B-restricted epitopes. Because public TCR beta signatures pointed to carriage of CMV infection together with the matching HLA type, the HLA type of each donor mattered for the analysis.

This clonotype was seen a handful of times. No antigen is known for it. One base away there is no much larger clone; base qualities are not given. According to the study, the label for this sample's treatment or condition signals: in vitro stimulation with specific CMV peptide epitopes to enrich CMV-specific T cells. Data came from an Illumina HiSeq 1500. The raw public reads went through TCRdb reprocessing: fastp at Q25, MiXCR clone calling, in-frame beta chains kept. Every CDR3 protein is listed once, alongside the most common genes and DNA of its rows. The sample includes 71,000 or so distinct CDR3 sequences, with 20% observed a single time. Roughly 62% of the sample is taken by the ten largest. The CDR3 contains 16 residues, cysteine and phenylalanine counted. CDR3 DNA only is kept here, 48 bases in frame from base 1. The germline V gene encodes CDR1 MGHRA and CDR2 YSYEKL. Trimming takes 0 bases off V and 2 bases off J; junction bases not matched to a gene: 4.

Results and caveats for the whole study, not just this receptor: The ex vivo response was dominated by HLA-C-restricted CMV-specific TCR beta clonotypes, which also provided the single most frequent clonotype in two of eight donors. Cumulative frequency of public TCR beta family members discriminated carriers of CMV infection plus the relevant HLA type in this cohort and an independent approximately 350-donor cohort.

The sequencing here drew on CD8+ T cells from cultured PBMCs, taken from culture after CMV antigen stimulation. The chain uses TRBV4-1 and TRBJ2-7; 10 bases in between match TRBD1. This sequence was found in a human donor in good health (CMV status not recorded). Some clones in this sample may be carry-over from other donors' samples. In nucleotide form, the sequence is TGCGCCAGCAGCCAAGATGGGACAGGGGTCCCCTACGAGCAGTACTTC. This sequence encodes CASSQDGTGVPYEQYF.